The T cell receptor (beta chain) described here comes from a study of CD8 T cells in ankylosing spondylitis. Overall study results and limits: Within peripheral blood, clones linked to disease were CD8+ and relatively rare. Disease-associated clones were reportedly significantly overrepresented in matched ankylosing spondylitis synovial fluid. For ankylosing spondylitis blood, a TCR beta motif of roughly 8 highly homologous variants appeared characteristic.

The TCR beta libraries were generated through quantitative 5'-RACE incorporating molecular barcodes. In TCRdb, the 5' RACE reads were re-called with MiXCR into one record per CDR3 protein. The sample contains roughly 150,000 distinct CDR3 sequences, roughly 30% of which appear only once. Concerning this clonotype: What it binds is not known.

The V and J ends lost 0 bases and 11 bases respectively, with 14 bases between them. This CDR3 comprises 15 residues. CDR1 MGHRA and CDR2 YSYEKL come from the germline V gene. The material sequenced was synovial fluid, either unsorted or a sorted T cell fraction (not recorded which). The TCR sequence derives from a male donor with ankylosing spondylitis. The J gene is TRBJ1-6, the V gene TRBV4-1; D uncertain. CDR3 sequence: CASSQDWGARPPLHF. The DNA of the CDR3 is TGCGCCAGCAGCCAAGATTGGGGTGCTCGTCCACCCCTCCACTTT.